Below, 6 T cell receptor beta chains from the same sample are listed, as sequenced in a study of regulatory T cells in long-lasting Graves disease. Researchers made TCR beta libraries by using iRepertoire HTBI primers and running Arm-PCR on CDR3 regions. MiXCR, applied by TCRdb to the multiplex PCR reads, yields one record per CDR3 protein. The sample yields 580,000 or so distinct CDR3 sequences, roughly 15% seen once. Time point denoted: newly diagnosed GD, antithyroid drugs for less than 3 months. RNA isolated from PBMCs was used to make the TCR library. These data were likewise used in another study, on T cells in Graves' hyperthyroidism and ophthalmopathy.

The material sequenced was peripheral blood mononuclear cells (PBMCs), taken at new diagnosis, from a patient treated with antithyroid drugs. The source of these receptors is a man between 18 and 35 years old with Graves disease.

This chain uses TRBV4-2 with TRBJ1-5; no reliable D call. This CDR3 contains 14 residues. The V and J ends lost 2 bases and 3 bases respectively, with 8 bases between them. CDR1 is LGHNA and CDR2 is YNFKEQ in the germline V gene. The CDR3 nucleotides are TGTGCCAGCAGCCAACGACAATACAATCAGCCCCAGCATTTT. It encodes CASSQRQYNQPQHF.

There are many counts of this clonotype. The V call is TRBV11-2, the J call TRBJ2-3; TRBD2 aligns across 10 bases. The CDR3 spans 15 residues. CDR1 is SGHAT, CDR2 FQNNGV, per germline. Losses at the gene ends were 5 bases for V and 6 bases for J; bases not matched to a gene: 8. This CDR3 is CASSQSGRALDTQYF. CDR3 nucleotides: TGTGCCAGCAGCCAAAGCGGGAGGGCCCTTGATACGCAGTATTTT. The full variable domain, in which reference TRBV11-2 and TRBJ2-3 provide the parts outside the CDR3, is EAGVAQSPRYKIIEKRQSVAFWCNPISGHATLYWYQQILGQGPKLLIQFQNNGVVDDSQLPKDRFSAERLKGVDSTLKIQPAKLEDSAVYLCASSQSGRALDTQYFGPGTRLTVL.

This clonotype was detected many times. The rearrangement joins TRBV3-1 to TRBJ2-1, with 9 bases that match TRBD2. Germline CDR1 reads LGHDT; CDR2 reads YNNKEL (reference sequence). Losses at the gene ends were 4 bases for V and 9 bases for J; bases not matched to a gene: 7. This CDR3 region has 14 residues. The CDR3: CASSPGGRAFEQFF. The CDR3 DNA sequence: TGTGCCAGCAGCCCCGGCGGGAGGGCATTTGAGCAGTTCTTC.

This clonotype was counted only a few times. This may stem from a read error, because a much larger clone lies one nucleotide away. This rearrangement joins TRBV30 to TRBJ2-7; D may be TRBD2 (5 bases). Germline CDR1 is GTSNPN and CDR2 is SVGIG (reference sequence). The CDR3 runs to 11 residues. CDR3 in DNA: TGTACCTGGAGGTTAGCGTACGAGCAGTACTTC. This translates into CTWRLAYEQYF. Filled out from reference TRBV30 and TRBJ2-7, the complete variable domain reads SQTIHQWPATLVQPVGSPLSLECTVEGTSNPNLYWYRQAAGRGLQLLFYSVGIGQISSEVPQNLSASRPQDRQFILSSKKLLLSDSGFYLCTWRLAYEQYFGPGTRLTVT.

In this sample, this clonotype turned up many times. The V and J genes are TRBV6-1 and TRBJ2-7, with D perhaps TRBD2 (6 bases). The CDR3 covers 13 residues. CDR1 is MNHNS, CDR2 SASEGT, per germline. The V end lost 4 bases, the J end lost 6 bases, and 13 bases lay between the germline ends. CDR3: CASSVSYGGEQYF. Here the CDR3 DNA reads TGTGCCAGCAGTGTATCGTACGGGGGCGAGCAGTACTTC.

V gene TRBV4-2 combines with J gene TRBJ1-2; D is perhaps TRBD1 (5 bases). This CDR3 has 15 residues. Trimming took off 0 bases at V and 8 bases at J, with 16 bases between the two ends. Germline values: CDR1 LGHNA, CDR2 YNFKEQ. The CDR3 DNA reads as TGTGCCAGCAGCCAAGACCTCCCGGGGCATGCCGGCTACACCTTC. Encoded protein: CASSQDLPGHAGYTF.